This T cell receptor (beta chain) was captured in a study of CD8 T cells in Susac syndrome. RNA amounts of about 0.45 to 1 ug underwent reverse transcription with random hexamers. TCRdb analysed the immunoSEQ multiplex PCR reads with MiXCR anew, one entry per CDR3 protein. The table records over 100,000 distinct CDR3 sequences, 80% to 95% of them present only once. Between the trimmed V and J ends, which lost 5 bases and 6 bases, there was a span of 18 bases. The length of the CDR3 is 15 residues. Per the germline V gene, CDR1 is MNHEY and CDR2 is SVGEGT. The TCR comes from a human donor in good health. V usage is TRBV6-2 or TRBV6-3 and J usage is TRBJ2-3, with D possibly being TRBD1 (7 bases). Material: CD4+ T cells from PBMCs. The CDR3 protein is CASSRQGLRKDTQYF. The DNA for the CDR3 is TGTGCCAGCAGTCGACAGGGACTCCGAAAGGATACGCAGTATTTT.